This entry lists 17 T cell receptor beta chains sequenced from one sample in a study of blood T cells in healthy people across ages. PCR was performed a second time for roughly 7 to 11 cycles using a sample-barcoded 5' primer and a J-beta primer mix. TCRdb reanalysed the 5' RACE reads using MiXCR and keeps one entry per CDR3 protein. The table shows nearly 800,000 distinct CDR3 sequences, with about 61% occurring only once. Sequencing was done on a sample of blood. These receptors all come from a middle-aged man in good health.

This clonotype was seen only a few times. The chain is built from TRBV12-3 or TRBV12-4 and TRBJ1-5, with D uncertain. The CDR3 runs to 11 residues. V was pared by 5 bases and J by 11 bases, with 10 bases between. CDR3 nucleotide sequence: TGTGCCAGCAGTGTCGGAACGGCCCAGCATTTT. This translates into CASSVGTAQHF.

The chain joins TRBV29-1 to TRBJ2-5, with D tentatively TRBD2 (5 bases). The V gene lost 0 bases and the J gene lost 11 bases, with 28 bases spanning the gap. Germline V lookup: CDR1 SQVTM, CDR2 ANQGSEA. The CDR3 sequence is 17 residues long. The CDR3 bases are TGCAGCGTTGAAGAAGGTTGGGAGCGGAGGAACTACAATGAGCAGTACTTC. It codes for CSVEEGWERRNYNEQYF.

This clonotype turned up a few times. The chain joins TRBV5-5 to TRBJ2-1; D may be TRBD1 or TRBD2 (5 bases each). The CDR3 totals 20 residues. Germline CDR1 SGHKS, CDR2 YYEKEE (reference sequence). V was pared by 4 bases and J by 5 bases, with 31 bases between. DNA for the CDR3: TGTGCCAGCAGCGGGTTTAGTCTTATCGGGGCGGACCTGAGCCACAATGAGCAGTTCTTC. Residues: CASSGFSLIGADLSHNEQFF.

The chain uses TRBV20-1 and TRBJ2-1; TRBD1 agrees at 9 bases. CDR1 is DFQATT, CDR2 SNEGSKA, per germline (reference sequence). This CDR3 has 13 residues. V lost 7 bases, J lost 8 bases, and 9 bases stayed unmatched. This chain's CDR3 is CSGKDRGVHEQFF. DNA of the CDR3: TGCAGTGGCAAGGACAGGGGAGTCCATGAGCAGTTCTTC.

In DNA, the CDR3 is TGCAGTGCTAGAGGGTCTCCGGGACTAGCGGGAGAACCGCAGTTCTTC. Translating gives CSARGSPGLAGEPQFF. The gene calls are TRBV20-1 and TRBJ2-1; 14 bases line up with TRBD2. This CDR3 has 16 amino acids. J gave up 12 bases and V 1 base, and 11 bases lay outside the gene matches. Germline CDR1 and CDR2: DFQATT and SNEGSKA (reference sequence).

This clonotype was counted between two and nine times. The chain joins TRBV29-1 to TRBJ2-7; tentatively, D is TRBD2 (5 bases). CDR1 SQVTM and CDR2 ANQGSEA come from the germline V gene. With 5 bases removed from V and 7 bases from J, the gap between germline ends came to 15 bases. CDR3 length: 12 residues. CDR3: CSVPGSVEEQYF. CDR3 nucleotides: TGCAGCGTTCCGGGGTCGGTTGAGGAGCAGTACTTC.

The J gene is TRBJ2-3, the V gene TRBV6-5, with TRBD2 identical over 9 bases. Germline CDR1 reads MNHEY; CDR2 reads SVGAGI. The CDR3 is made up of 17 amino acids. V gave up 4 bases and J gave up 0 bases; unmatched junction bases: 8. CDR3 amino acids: CASSSYWTSESTDTQYF. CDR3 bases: TGTGCCAGCAGTTCTTATTGGACTAGCGAAAGCACAGATACGCAGTATTTT.

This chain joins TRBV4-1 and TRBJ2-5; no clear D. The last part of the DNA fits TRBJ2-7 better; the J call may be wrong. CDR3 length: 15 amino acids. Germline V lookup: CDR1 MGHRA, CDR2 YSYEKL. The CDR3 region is CASSPGFGAYNEQYF. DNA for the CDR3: TGCGCCAGCAGCCCCGGTTTTGGAGCTTACAACGAGCAGTACTTC.

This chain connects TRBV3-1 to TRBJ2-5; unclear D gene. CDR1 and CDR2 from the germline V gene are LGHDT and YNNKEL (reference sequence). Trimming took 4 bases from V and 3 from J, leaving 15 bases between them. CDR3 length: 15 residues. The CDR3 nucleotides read TGTGCCAGCAGCCCCCTCGTCTCTAAGGAAGAGACCCAGTACTTC. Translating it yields CASSPLVSKEETQYF.

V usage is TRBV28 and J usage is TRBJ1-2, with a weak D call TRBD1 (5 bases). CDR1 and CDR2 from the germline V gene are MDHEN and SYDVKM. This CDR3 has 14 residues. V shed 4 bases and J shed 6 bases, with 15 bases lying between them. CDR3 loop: CASSSVQGPDGYTF. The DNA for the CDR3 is TGTGCCAGCAGTTCAGTCCAGGGTCCTGATGGCTACACCTTC.

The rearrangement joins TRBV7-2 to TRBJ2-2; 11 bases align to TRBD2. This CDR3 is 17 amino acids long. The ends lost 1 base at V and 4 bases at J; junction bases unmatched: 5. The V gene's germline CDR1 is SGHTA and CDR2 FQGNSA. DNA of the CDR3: TGTGCCAGCAGCTTAGAACTAGCGGGGGCCCTCACCGGGGAGCTGTTTTTT. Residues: CASSLELAGALTGELFF.

CDR3 region: CASSQKQGAIEKLFF. CDR3 nucleotides: TGTGCCAGCAGCCAAAAACAGGGGGCTATTGAAAAACTGTTTTTT. This chain joins TRBV7-9 and TRBJ1-4; the match to TRBD1 covers 9 bases. The V gene's germline CDR1 is SEHNR and CDR2 FQNEAQ (reference sequence). The CDR3 runs to 15 residues. J lost 7 bases, V lost 5 bases, and 8 bases had no gene match.

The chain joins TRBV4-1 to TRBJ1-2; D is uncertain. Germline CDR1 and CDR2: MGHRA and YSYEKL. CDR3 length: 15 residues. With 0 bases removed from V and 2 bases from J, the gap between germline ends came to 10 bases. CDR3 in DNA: TGCGCCAGCAGCCAAGAGAACAGCCCGAACTATGGCTACACCTTC. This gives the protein CASSQENSPNYGYTF.

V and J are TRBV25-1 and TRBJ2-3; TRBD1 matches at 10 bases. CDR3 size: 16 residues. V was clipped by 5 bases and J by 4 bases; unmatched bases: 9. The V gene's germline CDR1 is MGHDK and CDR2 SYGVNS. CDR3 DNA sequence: TGTGCCAGCAGTCAGATGACAGGGGGCCTGTCAGATACGCAGTATTTT. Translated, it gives CASSQMTGGLSDTQYF.

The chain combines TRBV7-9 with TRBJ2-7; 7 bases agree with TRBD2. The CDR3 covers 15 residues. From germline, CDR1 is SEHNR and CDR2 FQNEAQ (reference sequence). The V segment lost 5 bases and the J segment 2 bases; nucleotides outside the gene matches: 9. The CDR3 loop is CASSPARGVAYEQYF. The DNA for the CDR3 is TGTGCCAGCAGCCCCGCCCGGGGGGTGGCCTACGAGCAGTACTTC.

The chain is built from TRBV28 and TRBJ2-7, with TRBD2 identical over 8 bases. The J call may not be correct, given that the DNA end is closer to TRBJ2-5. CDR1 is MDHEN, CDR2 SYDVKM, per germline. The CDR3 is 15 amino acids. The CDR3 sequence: CASSLITGLGETQYF. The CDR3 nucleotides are TGTGCCAGCAGTTTGATAACGGGACTAGGGGAGACCCAGTACTTC.

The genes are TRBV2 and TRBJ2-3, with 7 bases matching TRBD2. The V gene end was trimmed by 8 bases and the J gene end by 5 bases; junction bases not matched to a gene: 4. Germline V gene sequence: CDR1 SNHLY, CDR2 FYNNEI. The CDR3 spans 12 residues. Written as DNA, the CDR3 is TGTGCCAGCTGGGAGGGCAGAGATACGCAGTATTTT. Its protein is CASWEGRDTQYF.